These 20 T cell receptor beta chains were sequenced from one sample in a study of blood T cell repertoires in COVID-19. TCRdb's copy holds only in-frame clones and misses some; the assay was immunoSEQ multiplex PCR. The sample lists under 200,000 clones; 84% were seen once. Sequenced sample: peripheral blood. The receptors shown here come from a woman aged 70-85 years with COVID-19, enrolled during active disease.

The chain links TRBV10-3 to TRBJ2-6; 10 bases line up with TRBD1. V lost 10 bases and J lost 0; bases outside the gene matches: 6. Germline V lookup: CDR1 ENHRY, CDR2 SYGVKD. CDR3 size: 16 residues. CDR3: CATPGQGPSGANVLTF. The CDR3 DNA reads TGTGCCACCCCGGGACAGGGGCCCTCTGGGGCCAACGTCCTGACTTTC.

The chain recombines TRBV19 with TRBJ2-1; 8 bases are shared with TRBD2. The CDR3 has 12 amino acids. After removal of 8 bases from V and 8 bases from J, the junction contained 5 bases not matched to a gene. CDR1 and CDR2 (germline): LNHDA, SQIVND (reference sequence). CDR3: CASSSGSYEQFF. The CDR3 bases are TGTGCCAGTTCCAGCGGGAGCTATGAGCAGTTCTTC.

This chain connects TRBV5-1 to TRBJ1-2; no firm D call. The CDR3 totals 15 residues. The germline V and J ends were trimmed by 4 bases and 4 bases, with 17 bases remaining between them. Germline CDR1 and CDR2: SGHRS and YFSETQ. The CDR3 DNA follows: TGCGCCAGCAGCCCCCTCTCCCTAGGCGGCTATGGCTACACCTTC. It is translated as CASSPLSLGGYGYTF.

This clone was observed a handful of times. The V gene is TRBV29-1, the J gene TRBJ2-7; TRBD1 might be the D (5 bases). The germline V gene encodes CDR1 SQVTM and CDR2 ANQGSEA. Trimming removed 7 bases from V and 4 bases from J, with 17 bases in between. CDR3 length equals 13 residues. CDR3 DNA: TGCAGCGCCTCCGACAGCTACTCGTACGAGCAGTACTTC. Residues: CSASDSYSYEQYF.

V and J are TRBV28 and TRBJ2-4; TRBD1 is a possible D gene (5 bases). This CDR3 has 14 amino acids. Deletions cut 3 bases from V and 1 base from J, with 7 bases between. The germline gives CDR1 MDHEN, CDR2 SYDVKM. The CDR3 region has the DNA TGTGCCAGCAGTTTGCAGGGCGCCAAAAACATTCAGTACTTC. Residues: CASSLQGAKNIQYF.

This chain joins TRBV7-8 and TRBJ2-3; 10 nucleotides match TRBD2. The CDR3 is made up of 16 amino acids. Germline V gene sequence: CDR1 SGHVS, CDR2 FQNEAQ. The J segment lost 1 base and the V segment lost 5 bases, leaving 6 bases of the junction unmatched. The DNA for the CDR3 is TGTGCCAGCAGCCCCCCAGGACTAGCGGGCACAGATACGCAGTATTTT. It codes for CASSPPGLAGTDTQYF.

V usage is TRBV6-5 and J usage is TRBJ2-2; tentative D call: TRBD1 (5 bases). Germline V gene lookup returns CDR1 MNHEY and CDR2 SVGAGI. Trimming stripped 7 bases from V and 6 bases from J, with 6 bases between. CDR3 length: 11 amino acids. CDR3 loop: CASKQAGELFF. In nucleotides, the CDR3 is TGTGCCAGCAAACAGGCCGGGGAGCTGTTTTTT.

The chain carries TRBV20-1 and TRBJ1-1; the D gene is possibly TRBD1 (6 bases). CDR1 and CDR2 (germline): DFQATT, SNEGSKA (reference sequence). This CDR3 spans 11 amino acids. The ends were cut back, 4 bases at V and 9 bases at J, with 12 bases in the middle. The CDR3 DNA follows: TGCAGTGCTATCTCCGACAGGCAAGCTTTCTTT. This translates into CSAISDRQAFF.

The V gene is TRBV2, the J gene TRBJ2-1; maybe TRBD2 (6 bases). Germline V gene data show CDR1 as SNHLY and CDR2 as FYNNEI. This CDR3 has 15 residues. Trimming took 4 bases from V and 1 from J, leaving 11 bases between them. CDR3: CASSAAGSSYNEQFF. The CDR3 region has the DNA TGTGCCAGCAGTGCAGCCGGGAGTTCCTACAATGAGCAGTTCTTC.

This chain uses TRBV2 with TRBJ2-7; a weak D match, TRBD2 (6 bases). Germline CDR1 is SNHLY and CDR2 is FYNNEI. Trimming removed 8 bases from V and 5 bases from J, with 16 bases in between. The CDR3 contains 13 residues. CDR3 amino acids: CASSLGGVDEQYV. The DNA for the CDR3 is TGTGCCAGCTCCCTGGGAGGAGTTGACGAGCAGTACGTC.

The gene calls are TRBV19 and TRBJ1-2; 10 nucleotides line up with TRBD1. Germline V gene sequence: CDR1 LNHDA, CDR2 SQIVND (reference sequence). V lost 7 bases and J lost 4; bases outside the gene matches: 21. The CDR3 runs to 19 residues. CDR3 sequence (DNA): TGTGCCAGTACCTTCCGTTTCAGGGGGACAGGGGAAGTTAGCTATGGCTACACCTTC. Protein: CASTFRFRGTGEVSYGYTF. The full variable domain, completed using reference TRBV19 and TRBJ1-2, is DGGITQSPKYLFRKEGQNVTLSCEQNLNHDAMYWYRQDPGQGLRLIYYSQIVNDFQKGDIAEGYSVSREKKESFPLTVTSAQKNPTAFYLCASTFRFRGTGEVSYGYTFGSGTRLTVV.

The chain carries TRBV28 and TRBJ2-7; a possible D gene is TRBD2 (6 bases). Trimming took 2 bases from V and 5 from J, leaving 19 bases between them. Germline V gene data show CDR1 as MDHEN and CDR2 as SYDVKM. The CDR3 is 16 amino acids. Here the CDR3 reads CASSLTTGTGANEQYF. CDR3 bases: TGTGCCAGCAGTTTAACCACCGGGACTGGGGCCAACGAGCAGTACTTC.

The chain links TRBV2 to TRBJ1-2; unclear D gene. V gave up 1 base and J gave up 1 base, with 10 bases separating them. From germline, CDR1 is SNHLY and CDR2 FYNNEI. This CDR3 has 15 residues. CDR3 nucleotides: TGTGCCAGCAGTGAAGATAATCGGGGTAACTATGGCTACACCTTC. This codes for CASSEDNRGNYGYTF.

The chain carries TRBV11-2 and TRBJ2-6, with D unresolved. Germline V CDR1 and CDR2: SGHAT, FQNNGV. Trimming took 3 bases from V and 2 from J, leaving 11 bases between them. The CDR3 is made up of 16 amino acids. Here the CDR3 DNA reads TGTGCCAGCAGCTTTGGCAGGCGAGCTGGGGCCAACGTCCTGACTTTC. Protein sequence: CASSFGRRAGANVLTF.

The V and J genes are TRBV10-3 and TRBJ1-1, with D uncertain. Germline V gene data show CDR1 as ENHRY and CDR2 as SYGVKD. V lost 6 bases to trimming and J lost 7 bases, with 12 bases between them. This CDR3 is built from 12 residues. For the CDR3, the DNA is TGTGCCATCAGCATTGGAGTAGGTGAAGCTTTCTTT. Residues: CAISIGVGEAFF.

The DNA for the CDR3 is TGCGCCACTAGAGGGGGACTAGGGGGAGAGACCCAGTACTTC. Its translation: CATRGGLGGETQYF. The chain links TRBV5-1 to TRBJ2-5; 8 nucleotides align to TRBD2. This CDR3 region has 14 residues. J was trimmed by 4 bases and V by 9 bases; bases with no gene match: 11. Germline CDR1 is SGHRS and CDR2 is YFSETQ. The full variable domain, in which reference TRBV5-1 and TRBJ2-5 provide the parts outside the CDR3, is KAGVTQTPRYLIKTRGQQVTLSCSPISGHRSVSWYQQTPGQGLQFLFEYFSETQRNKGNFPGRFSGRQFSNSRSEMNVSTLELGDSALYLCATRGGLGGETQYFGPGTRLLVL.

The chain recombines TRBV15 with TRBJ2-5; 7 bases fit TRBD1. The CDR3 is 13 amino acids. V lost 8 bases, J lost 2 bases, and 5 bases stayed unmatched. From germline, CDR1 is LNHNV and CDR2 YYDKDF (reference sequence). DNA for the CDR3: TGTGCCACCGAATCGGGACAGCAAGAGACCCAGTACTTC. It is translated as CATESGQQETQYF.

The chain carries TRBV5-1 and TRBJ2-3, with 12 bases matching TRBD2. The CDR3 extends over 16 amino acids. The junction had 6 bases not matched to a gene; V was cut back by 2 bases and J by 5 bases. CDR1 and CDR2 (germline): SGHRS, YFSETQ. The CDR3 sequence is CASSLDGTSGLDTQYF. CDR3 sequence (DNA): TGCGCCAGCAGCTTAGACGGGACTAGCGGGCTAGATACGCAGTATTTT. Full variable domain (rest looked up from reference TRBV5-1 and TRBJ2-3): KAGVTQTPRYLIKTRGQQVTLSCSPISGHRSVSWYQQTPGQGLQFLFEYFSETQRNKGNFPGRFSGRQFSNSRSEMNVSTLELGDSALYLCASSLDGTSGLDTQYFGPGTRLTVL.

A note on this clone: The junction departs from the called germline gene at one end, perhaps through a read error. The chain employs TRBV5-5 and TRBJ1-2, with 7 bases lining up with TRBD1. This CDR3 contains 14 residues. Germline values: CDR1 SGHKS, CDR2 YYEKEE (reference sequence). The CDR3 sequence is CASTLGQNEDGYTF. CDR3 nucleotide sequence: TGTGCCAGCACCTTGGGACAGAATGAAGATGGCTACACCTTC.

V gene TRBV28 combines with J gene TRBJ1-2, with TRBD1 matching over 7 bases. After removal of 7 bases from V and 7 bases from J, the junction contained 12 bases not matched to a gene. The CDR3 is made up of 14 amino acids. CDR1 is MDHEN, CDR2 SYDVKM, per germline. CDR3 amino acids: CASTATQPGGGYTF. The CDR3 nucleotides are TGTGCCAGCACCGCCACGCAGCCAGGGGGTGGCTACACCTTC.